This T cell receptor beta chain originates from a study of early T cells in non-severe SARS-CoV-2 infection (dated by TCRdb to the early 2020s). Notes on the research overall: Bulk RNA from unsorted whole blood was used for TCR sequencing, so alpha and beta chains could not be paired.

Concerning this clonotype: Its antigen remains unidentified. It has no much larger one-base neighbor in the sample; base qualities were not kept.

Library construction relied on 5' RACE. Data came from a NextSeq 500. To correct for sequencing error and PCR bias, the TCR library protocol tagged individual cDNA molecules with unique molecular identifiers. TCR alpha and beta chains were both sequenced, and the abundances of alpha and beta sequences in each sample were closely correlated with each other. In the authors' own workflow: V gene, J gene and CDR3 annotation of TCR sequences was performed with Decombinator V4. Expanded TCRs were defined as changing significantly between any two time points under a Poisson model with p below 0.0001. TCR abundances were normalised to the total number of TCRs sequenced in each sample and reported as counts per million. TRAV1-2 paired with TRAJ12, TRAJ20 or TRAJ33 defined MAIT TCRs, while TRAV10 paired with TRAJ18 defined iNKT TCRs. VDJdb, accessed 1 November 2021, was searched for CMV, EBV and SARS-CoV-2 annotated TCRs, with TCRs annotated for multiple antigens excluded. TCRdb ran its own pipeline on the public reads, namely fastp trimming at Q25 and MiXCR clone calling, and kept in-frame beta chains. Under each unique CDR3 protein, matching rows form one entry showing the most common genes and DNA. The V and J calls shown here were made by TCRdb, not taken from the authors' results. The sample table shows 60,000 or so distinct CDR3 sequences, and about 10% are seen once. About 5% of the sample belongs to the ten largest clones.

The study was a case-control design nested within a healthcare worker cohort in London, UK, with weekly nasopharyngeal swab PCR tests and blood sampling. Healthcare workers were recruited between 23 and 31 March 2020, during the week of the UK lockdown, and were followed weekly for up to about 16 weeks. Taken from the germline V gene (reference sequence), the CDR1 and CDR2 loops are LNHDA and SQIVND. The junction carries 8 bases between V and J, which are trimmed by 3 bases and 12 bases respectively. From the cysteine up to the phenylalanine, the CDR3 has a length of 11 residues. Only the CDR3 DNA is retained, 33 bases long and in frame from the first base. Study-wide findings and limitations: Matching against VDJdb was skewed toward anti-spike CD8 responses, likely underestimated virus-specific expansions, and missed private and CD4 specificities.

Sequences were obtained from whole blood. The clonotype was recovered from an adult who was a healthcare worker with PCR-confirmed SARS-CoV-2 infection or an uninfected control (not recorded which). In this chain, TRBV19 is recombined with TRBJ1-4, and the D gene may be TRBD1, 5 bases matching. The CDR3 reads CASSMRGELFF. The sequence in DNA is TGTGCCAGTAGTATGAGAGGGGAACTGTTTTTT. The CDR3, completed at both ends by the reference TRBV19 and TRBJ1-4 genes, gives the full variable domain DGGITQSPKYLFRKEGQNVTLSCEQNLNHDAMYWYRQDPGQGLRLIYYSQIVNDFQKGDIAEGYSVSREKKESFPLTVTSAQKNPTAFYLCASSMRGELFFGSGTQLSVL.